This TCR beta chain was recorded in a study of PD-L1 blockade in urothelial cancer. About the research overall: Patients with male sex and bladder-origin urothelial cancer accounted for about 85% of the roughly 29 enrolled. Treatment start was followed by blood analysis at 3 weeks (second dose) and again at 6 weeks. Peripheral blood specimens exhibited a median yield of around 130,000 T cells.

For each patient, 1 to 8 samples were obtained, pretreatment and on-treatment. Using immunoSEQ multiplex PCR, the repertoire was profiled, and TCRdb retains in-frame clones only, with some absent. The data hold about 84,000 clones, with 82% observed a single time. This clone was recorded once. This receptor was identified in a man in his sixties or seventies with urothelial cancer. The specimen was PBMCs, collected around atezolizumab (anti-PD-L1) treatment.

This chain's CDR3 is CAWRGTGKYNEQFF. The DNA for the CDR3 is TGTGCCTGGAGGGGGACAGGGAAATACAATGAGCAGTTCTTC. The rearrangement links TRBV30 to TRBJ2-1, with 9 bases lining up with TRBD1. The CDR3 spans 14 residues. Trimming cost V 3 bases and J 4 bases; bases outside gene matches: 4. Germline CDR1 and CDR2: GTSNPN and SVGIG (reference sequence).